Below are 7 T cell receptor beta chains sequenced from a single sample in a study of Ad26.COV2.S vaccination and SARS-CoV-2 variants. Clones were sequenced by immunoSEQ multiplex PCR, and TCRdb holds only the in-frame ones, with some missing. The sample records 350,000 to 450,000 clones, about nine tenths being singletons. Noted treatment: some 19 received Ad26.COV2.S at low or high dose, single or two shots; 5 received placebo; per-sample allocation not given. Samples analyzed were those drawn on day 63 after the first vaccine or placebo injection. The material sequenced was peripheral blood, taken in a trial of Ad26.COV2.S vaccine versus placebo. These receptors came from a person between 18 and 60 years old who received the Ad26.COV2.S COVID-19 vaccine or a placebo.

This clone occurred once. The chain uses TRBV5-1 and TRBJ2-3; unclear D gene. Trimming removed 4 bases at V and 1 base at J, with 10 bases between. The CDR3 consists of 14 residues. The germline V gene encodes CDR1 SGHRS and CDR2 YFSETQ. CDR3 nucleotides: TGCGCCAGCAGCGGTAGCTTAGGCACAGATACGCAGTATTTT. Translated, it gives CASSGSLGTDTQYF.

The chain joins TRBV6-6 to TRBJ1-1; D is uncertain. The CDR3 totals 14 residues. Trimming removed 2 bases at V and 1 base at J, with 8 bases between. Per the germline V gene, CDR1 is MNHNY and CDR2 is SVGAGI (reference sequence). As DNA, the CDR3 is TGTGCCAGCAGTTACGAACGGACGAACACTGAAGCTTTCTTT. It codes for CASSYERTNTEAFF.

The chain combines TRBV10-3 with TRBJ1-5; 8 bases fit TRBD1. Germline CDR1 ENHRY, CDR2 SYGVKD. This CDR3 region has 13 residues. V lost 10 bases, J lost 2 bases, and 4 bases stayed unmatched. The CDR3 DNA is TGTGCCAGCCAGGGGGCGGGCAATCAGCCCCAGCATTTT. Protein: CASQGAGNQPQHF.

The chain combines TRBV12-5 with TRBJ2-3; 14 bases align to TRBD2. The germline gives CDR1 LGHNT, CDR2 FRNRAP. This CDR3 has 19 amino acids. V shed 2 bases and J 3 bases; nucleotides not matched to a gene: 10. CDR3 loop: CASGLPIPTSGGATDTQYF. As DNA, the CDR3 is TGTGCTAGTGGTTTGCCTATCCCGACTAGCGGGGGGGCGACAGATACGCAGTATTTT.

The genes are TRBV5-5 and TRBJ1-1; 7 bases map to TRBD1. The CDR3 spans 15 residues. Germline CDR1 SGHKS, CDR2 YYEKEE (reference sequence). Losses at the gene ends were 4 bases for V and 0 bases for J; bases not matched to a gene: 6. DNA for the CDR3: TGTGCCAGCAGCCCGGGGACAGTTATGAACACTGAAGCTTTCTTT. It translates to CASSPGTVMNTEAFF.

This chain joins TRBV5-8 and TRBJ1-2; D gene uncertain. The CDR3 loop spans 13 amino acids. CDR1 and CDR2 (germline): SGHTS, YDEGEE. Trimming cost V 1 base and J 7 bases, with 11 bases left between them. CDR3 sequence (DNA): TGTGCCAGCAGCTTGTGGTCTCCAGGTGGCTACACCTTC. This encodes CASSLWSPGGYTF.

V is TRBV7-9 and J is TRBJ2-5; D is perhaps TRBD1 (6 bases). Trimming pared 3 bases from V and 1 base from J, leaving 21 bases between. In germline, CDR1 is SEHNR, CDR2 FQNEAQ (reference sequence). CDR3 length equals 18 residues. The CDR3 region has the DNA TGTGCCAGCAGCTTGACCACCTCCAGGACAGCGATCCAAGAGACCCAGTACTTC. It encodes CASSLTTSRTAIQETQYF. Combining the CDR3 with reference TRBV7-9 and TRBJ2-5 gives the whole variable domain DTGVSQNPRHKITKRGQNVTFRCDPISEHNRLYWYRQTLGQGPEFLTYFQNEAQLEKSRLLSDRFSAERPKGSFSTLEIQRTEQGDSAMYLCASSLTTSRTAIQETQYFGPGTRLLVL.